A single sample gave rise to the 7 T cell receptor beta chains below, sequenced in a study. TCRdb re-derived calls from the RT-PCR reads in MiXCR, one entry per CDR3 protein. The sample carries about 680,000 distinct CDR3 sequences, 11% to 15% recorded once. Sequencing input: memory CD4+ T cells from blood. These TCRs come from a female donor in good health, serving as a healthy control.

This clonotype was counted between two and nine times. The chain is built from TRBV10-3 and TRBJ1-5; TRBD1 matches 9 bases. With V trimmed by 4 bases and J by 3 bases, 1 base remained unmatched. Germline-derived CDR1 and CDR2 are ENHRY and SYGVKD. The length of the CDR3 is 14 residues. In DNA, the CDR3 is TGTGCCATCAGTGGGACAGGGGCCAATCAGCCCCAGCATTTT. It is translated as CAISGTGANQPQHF.

CDR3 sequence reads: CASSQGGSSTDTQYF. The CDR3 DNA sequence: TGTGCCAGCAGCCAAGGCGGGAGCAGCACAGATACGCAGTATTTT. The chain recombines TRBV3-1 with TRBJ2-3, with TRBD2 matching 7 bases. V was clipped by 1 base and J by 0 bases; unmatched bases: 1. The CDR3 has 15 amino acids. Germline CDR1 reads LGHDT; CDR2 reads YNNKEL (reference sequence).

J is TRBJ2-5 and V is TRBV28, with D perhaps TRBD1 (5 bases). Germline assignment: CDR1 MDHEN and CDR2 SYDVKM. The length of the CDR3 is 14 residues. V was cut by 3 bases and J by 2 bases, with 10 bases left in between. The CDR3 region is CASSLLRGQETQYF. The CDR3 nucleotides read TGTGCCAGCAGTTTGTTAAGGGGACAAGAGACCCAGTACTTC.

The chain combines TRBV3-1 with TRBJ2-1; D possibly uses TRBD1 or TRBD2 (5 bases each). Trimming took 1 base from V and 6 from J, leaving 13 bases between them. Germline CDR1 and CDR2: LGHDT and YNNKEL (reference sequence). This CDR3 has 15 residues. CDR3 nucleotides: TGTGCCAGCAGCCAAGCTGGGGCCGGAGGCAATGAGCAGTTCTTC. Encoded protein: CASSQAGAGGNEQFF.

A few counts support this clonotype. This chain links TRBV24-1 with TRBJ1-2; D not resolved. The germline CDR1 and CDR2 sequences are KGHDR and SFDVKD. Trimming took 4 bases from V and 4 from J, leaving 9 bases between them. CDR3 size: 13 residues. As DNA, the CDR3 is TGTGCCACCAGTGAGTTTGACGGCTATGGCTACACCTTC. It yields the protein CATSEFDGYGYTF.

This clonotype came up a few times. This chain joins TRBV6-2 or TRBV6-3 and TRBJ2-7; TRBD1 matches at 9 bases. The CDR3 is 14 amino acids. J lost 6 bases, V lost 4 bases, and 7 bases had no gene match. The germline CDR1 and CDR2 sequences are MNHEY and SVGEGT. CDR3 amino acids: CASSSRTGASEQYF. CDR3 bases: TGTGCCAGCAGTTCCCGGACAGGGGCATCCGAGCAGTACTTC.

The chain is built from TRBV12-3 or TRBV12-4 and TRBJ1-4, with a possible D match to TRBD1 (5 bases). The CDR3 contains 16 residues. The germline V and J ends were trimmed by 3 bases and 5 bases, with 16 bases remaining between them. CDR3 sequence (DNA): TGTGCCAGCAGTTTCTCCGGGGGGAGATGGAATGAAAAACTGTTTTTT. As protein: CASSFSGGRWNEKLFF.